The 27 T cell receptor beta chains listed next were all sequenced from one sample in a study of shared clonotypes between healthy human individuals. The assay was immunoSEQ multiplex PCR, and TCRdb's table has in-frame clones only and misses some. Altogether some 1,400,000 clones are present, roughly 96% being singletons, with the ten largest covering over 1%. Material for sequencing was naive CD4+ T cells sorted from blood. Subset described: CD45RA+ positively selected. Source of these receptors: a man aged 25 to 40 in good health.

The chain recombines TRBV7-2 with TRBJ1-1, with 7 bases aligning to TRBD1. The CDR3 totals 15 residues. The V gene end was trimmed by 2 bases and the J gene end by 3 bases; junction bases not matched to a gene: 6. Looked up from germline, CDR1 is SGHTA and CDR2 is FQGNSA. CDR3 amino acids: CASSLFGRGDTEAFF. CDR3 nucleotide sequence: TGTGCCAGCAGCTTATTCGGCAGGGGGGACACTGAAGCTTTCTTT.

The chain joins TRBV5-1 to TRBJ2-1; 13 bases align to TRBD2. Germline CDR1 SGHRS, CDR2 YFSETQ. The V segment lost 3 bases and the J segment 9 bases; nucleotides outside the gene matches: 3. The CDR3 sequence is 14 residues long. Written as DNA, the CDR3 is TGCGCCAGCAGCTCGGGACTAGCGGGAACTGAGCAGTTCTTC. Its protein is CASSSGLAGTEQFF.

This sequence joins TRBV5-1 and TRBJ2-2; D gene ambiguous. Germline values: CDR1 SGHRS, CDR2 YFSETQ. CDR3 length: 15 amino acids. V lost 0 bases to trimming and J lost 0 bases, with 6 bases between them. The CDR3 region has the DNA TGCGCCAGCAGCTTGGGACACCCGAACACCGGGGAGCTGTTTTTT. Translation: CASSLGHPNTGELFF.

V gene TRBV19 combines with J gene TRBJ1-5; D uncertain. The CDR3 length is 13 residues. Looked up from germline, CDR1 is LNHDA and CDR2 is SQIVND (reference sequence). Trimming left V 3 bases short and J 11 bases short, with 14 bases between. CDR3 sequence reads: CASSITGPPAQHF. For the CDR3, the DNA is TGTGCCAGTAGTATCACGGGCCCCCCGGCCCAGCATTTT. Filled out from reference TRBV19 and TRBJ1-5, the complete variable domain reads DGGITQSPKYLFRKEGQNVTLSCEQNLNHDAMYWYRQDPGQGLRLIYYSQIVNDFQKGDIAEGYSVSREKKESFPLTVTSAQKNPTAFYLCASSITGPPAQHFGDGTRLSIL.

The V call is TRBV7-2, the J call TRBJ2-1; perhaps TRBD2 as D (6 bases). The V and J ends lost 2 bases and 7 bases respectively, with 9 bases between them. CDR3 length: 13 amino acids. Looked up from germline, CDR1 is SGHTA and CDR2 is FQGNSA. DNA for the CDR3: TGTGCCAGCAGCTTAAGGGGAGGTAATGAGCAGTTCTTC. This encodes CASSLRGGNEQFF.

The chain is built from TRBV11-2 and TRBJ1-6; D perhaps matches TRBD1 (6 bases). V dropped 6 bases and J dropped 7 bases, with 19 bases sitting between them. CDR3 length: 16 residues. Germline CDR1 reads SGHAT; CDR2 reads FQNNGV. CDR3 sequence reads: CASSSIGGLPNSPLHF. The DNA for the CDR3 is TGTGCCAGCAGTTCCATTGGGGGGCTCCCCAATTCACCCCTCCACTTT.

Worth noting for this clone: In the same sample, other DNA sequences code for this CDR3. The chain carries TRBV5-4 and TRBJ2-3; no clear D gene. Per germline, CDR1 SGHNT and CDR2 YYREEE (reference sequence). The CDR3 sequence is 12 residues long. V shed 5 bases and J shed 0 bases, with 4 bases lying between them. The DNA of the CDR3 is TGTGCCAGCAGTCCGAGCACAGATACGCAGTATTTT. Amino acid sequence: CASSPSTDTQYF.

The gene calls are TRBV11-1 and TRBJ2-7; D is unclear. The V end was cut by 5 bases, the J end by 3 bases, with 8 bases between. The CDR3 extends over 12 amino acids. Germline CDR1 SGHAT, CDR2 FQDESV (reference sequence). The CDR3 DNA reads TGTGCCAGCAGCCAAACCAGCTACGAGCAGTACTTC. Translated, it gives CASSQTSYEQYF.

This chain uses TRBV20-1 with TRBJ2-5, with 8 bases that match TRBD2. Germline-derived CDR1 and CDR2 are DFQATT and SNEGSKA (reference sequence). The CDR3 covers 11 residues. CDR3 protein: CSGRVGETQYF. Here the CDR3 DNA reads TGCAGCGGGAGGGTAGGAGAGACCCAGTACTTC.

This clone was recorded once. This chain links TRBV2 with TRBJ1-1, with D unresolved. Germline V CDR1 and CDR2: SNHLY, FYNNEI. V was pared by 0 bases and J by 1 base, with 6 bases between. CDR3 length: 14 residues. The CDR3 spells CASSEAFQNTEAFF. The CDR3 DNA reads as TGTGCCAGCAGTGAAGCTTTCCAGAACACTGAAGCTTTCTTT.

The CDR3 region has the DNA TGTGCCAGCAGTTTTCGACAGGGAAGCTCTGGGGTCCTGACTTTC. This encodes CASSFRQGSSGVLTF. The V gene is TRBV28, the J gene TRBJ2-6; 7 positions match TRBD1. V gave up 3 bases and J gave up 13 bases; unmatched junction bases: 12. CDR1 MDHEN and CDR2 SYDVKM come from the germline V gene. The CDR3 has 15 residues.

This clone has just one count. The V call is TRBV5-6, the J call TRBJ2-3; D is unresolved. The CDR3 covers 15 residues. V was cut by 2 bases and J by 0 bases, with 10 bases left in between. Germline V gene data show CDR1 as SGHDT and CDR2 as YYEEEE. The DNA for the CDR3 is TGTGCCAGCAGCTTTGTCCCTCCCAGCACAGATACGCAGTATTTT. It codes for CASSFVPPSTDTQYF.

This chain's CDR3 is CASSSRRDGNQPQHF. The CDR3 nucleotides read TGTGCCAGCAGCTCCCGCAGGGATGGGAATCAGCCCCAGCATTTT. The V call is TRBV7-2, the J call TRBJ1-5, with a tentative D call TRBD1 (5 bases). The CDR3 runs 15 residues. Per the germline V gene, CDR1 is SGHTA and CDR2 is FQGNSA. V lost 4 bases, J lost 4 bases, and 14 bases lay in between.

V gene TRBV19 combines with J gene TRBJ2-1, with 11 bases that match TRBD2. With 1 base clipped from V and 5 bases from J, the junction kept 4 bases outside the gene matches. The CDR3 contains 16 residues. The germline CDR1 and CDR2 sequences are LNHDA and SQIVND (reference sequence). In DNA form, the CDR3 reads TGTGCCAGTAGTATAGTCGGGACTAGCGGAAACAATGAGCAGTTCTTC. This translates into CASSIVGTSGNNEQFF.

This clone was picked up one time. V usage is TRBV7-8 and J usage is TRBJ2-1; 7 positions match TRBD2. The CDR3 totals 14 residues. V trimming: 3 bases; J trimming: 7 bases; junction bases outside the gene matches: 6. Germline assignment: CDR1 SGHVS and CDR2 FQNEAQ. The DNA of the CDR3 is TGTGCCAGCAGCTTGGGGAGGGCCTGGAATGAGCAGTTCTTC. Residues: CASSLGRAWNEQFF.

Worth noting for this clone: The junction differs from germline at one of its ends, possibly a read error. The chain recombines TRBV10-1 with TRBJ1-4; 8 nucleotides match TRBD1. The CDR3 extends over 13 amino acids. Germline V gene lookup returns CDR1 WNHNN and CDR2 SYGVQD (reference sequence). The CDR3 protein is CASSAGGNGKLFF. CDR3 DNA sequence: TGCGCCAGCAGTGCAGGGGGCAATGGAAAACTGTTTTTT.

The V and J genes are TRBV18 and TRBJ1-2; D is ambiguous. The V end was cut by 1 base, the J end by 6 bases, with 15 bases between. Germline V CDR1 and CDR2: KGHSH, LQKENI. CDR3 size: 15 residues. For the CDR3, the DNA is TGTGCCAGCTCACCACTAGGAAATACCCTAAATGGCTACACCTTC. Protein sequence: CASSPLGNTLNGYTF.

The V call is TRBV28, the J call TRBJ2-1; TRBD2 might be the D (5 bases). V lost 6 bases, J lost 0 bases, and 15 bases lay in between. The CDR3 runs 16 residues. Germline CDR1 reads MDHEN; CDR2 reads SYDVKM. The DNA of the CDR3 is TGTGCCAGCAGCCTTACCAAGCGGAGCTCCTACAATGAGCAGTTCTTC. Protein product: CASSLTKRSSYNEQFF. The entire variable domain, with the rest obtained from reference TRBV28 and TRBJ2-1, is as follows: DVKVTQSSRYLVKRTGEKVFLECVQDMDHENMFWYRQDPGLGLRLIYFSYDVKMKEKGDIPEGYSVSREKKERFSLILESASTNQTSMYLCASSLTKRSSYNEQFFGPGTRLTVL.

The chain has TRBV11-1 and TRBJ2-5, with a possible D match to TRBD1 (5 bases). Germline V gene lookup returns CDR1 SGHAT and CDR2 FQDESV (reference sequence). The CDR3 covers 15 residues. Trimming pared 5 bases from V and 5 bases from J, leaving 18 bases between. The CDR3 here is CASSVRQLPHETQYF. CDR3 coding DNA: TGTGCCAGCAGCGTTAGACAGCTACCCCATGAGACCCAGTACTTC. The complete variable domain, with remaining parts taken from reference TRBV11-1 and TRBJ2-5, reads EAEVAQSPRYKITEKSQAVAFWCDPISGHATLYWYRQILGQGPELLVQFQDESVVDDSQLPKDRFSAERLKGVDSTLKIQPAELGDSAMYLCASSVRQLPHETQYFGPGTRLLVL.

The rearrangement links TRBV5-1 to TRBJ2-3, with D perhaps given as TRBD1 or TRBD2 (5 bases each). The V end was cut by 0 bases, the J end by 5 bases, with 13 bases between. In germline, CDR1 is SGHRS, CDR2 YFSETQ. The CDR3 sequence is 15 residues long. CDR3 sequence: CASSLAGTNLDTQYF. CDR3 coding DNA: TGCGCCAGCAGCTTGGCAGGGACGAACCTAGATACGCAGTATTTT.

Notes on this clone: Other DNA sequences within the sample encode an identical CDR3. The J gene is TRBJ2-2, the V gene TRBV5-1, with a possible D match to TRBD1 (6 bases). The CDR3 has 13 residues. V lost 3 bases to trimming and J lost 5 bases, with 8 bases between them. CDR1 is SGHRS and CDR2 is YFSETQ in the germline V gene. The CDR3 coding sequence is TGCGCCAGCAGCTCAGGGGTGACCGGGGAGCTGTTTTTT. Amino acid sequence: CASSSGVTGELFF. Full variable domain (rest looked up from reference TRBV5-1 and TRBJ2-2): KAGVTQTPRYLIKTRGQQVTLSCSPISGHRSVSWYQQTPGQGLQFLFEYFSETQRNKGNFPGRFSGRQFSNSRSEMNVSTLELGDSALYLCASSSGVTGELFFGEGSRLTVL.

The chain is built from TRBV28 and TRBJ2-7; 8 bases fit TRBD1. This CDR3 has 12 residues. V gave up 8 bases and J gave up 0 bases; unmatched junction bases: 0. In germline, CDR1 is MDHEN, CDR2 SYDVKM. Written as DNA, the CDR3 is TGTGCCAGCGGACAGGGCTCCTACGAGCAGTACTTC. The encoded protein is CASGQGSYEQYF.

The chain employs TRBV29-1 and TRBJ1-5; weak D call: TRBD1 (6 bases). Germline V gene data show CDR1 as SQVTM and CDR2 as ANQGSEA. This CDR3 contains 13 residues. V dropped 7 bases and J dropped 7 bases, with 17 bases sitting between them. The CDR3 DNA sequence: TGCAGCGCTAGCGAGGGGGTCGTCCAGCCCCAGCATTTT. Encoded protein: CSASEGVVQPQHF.

The sample holds one count of this clone. V gene TRBV2 combines with J gene TRBJ2-7, with 7 bases identical to TRBD2. With 4 bases clipped from V and 2 bases from J, the junction kept 8 bases outside the gene matches. The V gene's germline CDR1 is SNHLY and CDR2 FYNNEI. CDR3 length: 15 residues. The CDR3 DNA follows: TGTGCCAGCAGTGGGGAGGGGATAAGCCCCTACGAGCAGTACTTC. The encoded protein is CASSGEGISPYEQYF.

This clone was counted a single time. The chain couples TRBV2 to TRBJ2-7; D unresolved. This CDR3 has 11 amino acids. Germline CDR1 reads SNHLY; CDR2 reads FYNNEI. V was clipped by 8 bases and J by 1 base, with 6 bases between them. This chain's CDR3 is CASERSYEQYF. In nucleotides, the CDR3 is TGTGCCAGCGAGAGATCCTACGAGCAGTACTTC.

For this clone: This sample also contains other DNA sequences that code for the same CDR3. Here the CDR3 DNA reads TGTGCCAGCAGTTCGGCGGGGACAGCGAACACTGAAGCTTTCTTT. Amino acid sequence: CASSSAGTANTEAFF. The chain is built from TRBV28 and TRBJ1-1, with 7 bases matching TRBD1. With V trimmed by 4 bases and J by 1 base, 6 bases remained unmatched. CDR1 MDHEN and CDR2 SYDVKM come from the germline V gene. The CDR3 has 15 amino acids. Full variable domain (remainder filled in from reference TRBV28 and TRBJ1-1): DVKVTQSSRYLVKRTGEKVFLECVQDMDHENMFWYRQDPGLGLRLIYFSYDVKMKEKGDIPEGYSVSREKKERFSLILESASTNQTSMYLCASSSAGTANTEAFFGQGTRLTVV.

This clone was seen a single time. The J gene is TRBJ1-5, the V gene TRBV5-4; weak D call: TRBD1 (6 bases). Germline assignment: CDR1 SGHNT and CDR2 YYREEE (reference sequence). With 4 bases removed from V and 3 bases from J, the gap between germline ends came to 20 bases. The CDR3 is 17 amino acids. Here the CDR3 reads CASSPHHRASDNQPQHF. The CDR3 DNA reads TGTGCCAGCAGCCCACACCACAGGGCGTCCGACAATCAGCCCCAGCATTTT.